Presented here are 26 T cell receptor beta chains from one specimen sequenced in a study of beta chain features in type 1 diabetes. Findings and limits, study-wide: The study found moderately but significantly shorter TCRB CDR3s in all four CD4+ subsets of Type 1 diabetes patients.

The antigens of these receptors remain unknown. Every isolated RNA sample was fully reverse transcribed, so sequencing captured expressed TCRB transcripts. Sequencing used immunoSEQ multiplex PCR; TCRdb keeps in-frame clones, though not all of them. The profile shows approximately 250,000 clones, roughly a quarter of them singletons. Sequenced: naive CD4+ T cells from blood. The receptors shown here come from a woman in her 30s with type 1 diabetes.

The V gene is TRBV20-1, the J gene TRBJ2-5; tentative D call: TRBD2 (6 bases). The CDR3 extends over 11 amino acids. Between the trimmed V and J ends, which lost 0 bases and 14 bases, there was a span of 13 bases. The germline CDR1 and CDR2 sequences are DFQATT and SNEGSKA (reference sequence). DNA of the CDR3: TGCAGTGCTAGAGATGGGGACGGGAGATACTTC. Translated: CSARDGDGRYF.

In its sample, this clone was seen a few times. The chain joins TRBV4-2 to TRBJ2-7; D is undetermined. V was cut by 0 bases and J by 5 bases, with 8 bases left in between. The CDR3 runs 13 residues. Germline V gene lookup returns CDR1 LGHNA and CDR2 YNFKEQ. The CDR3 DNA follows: TGTGCCAGCAGCCAAGATACACGGGACGAGCAGTACTTC. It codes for CASSQDTRDEQYF.

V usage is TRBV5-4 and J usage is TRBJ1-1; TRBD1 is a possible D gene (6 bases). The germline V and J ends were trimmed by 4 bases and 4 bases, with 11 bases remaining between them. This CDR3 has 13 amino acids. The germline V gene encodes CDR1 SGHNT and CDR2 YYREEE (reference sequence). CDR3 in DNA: TGTGCCAGCAGCGTTGAAGGGGGCACTGAAGCTTTCTTT. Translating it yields CASSVEGGTEAFF.

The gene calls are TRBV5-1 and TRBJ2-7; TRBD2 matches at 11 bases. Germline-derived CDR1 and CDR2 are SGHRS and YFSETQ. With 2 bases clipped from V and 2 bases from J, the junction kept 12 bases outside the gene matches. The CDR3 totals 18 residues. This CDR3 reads CASSFGSRSSGRTYEQYF. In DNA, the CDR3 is TGCGCCAGCAGCTTCGGAAGTCGGTCTAGCGGGAGGACCTACGAGCAGTACTTC.

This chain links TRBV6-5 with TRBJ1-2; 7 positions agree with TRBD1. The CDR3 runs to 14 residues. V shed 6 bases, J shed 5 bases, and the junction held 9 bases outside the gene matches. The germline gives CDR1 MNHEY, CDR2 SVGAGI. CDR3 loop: CASSRARTGYGYTF. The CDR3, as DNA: TGTGCCAGCAGCCGCGCCCGGACAGGTTATGGCTACACCTTC.

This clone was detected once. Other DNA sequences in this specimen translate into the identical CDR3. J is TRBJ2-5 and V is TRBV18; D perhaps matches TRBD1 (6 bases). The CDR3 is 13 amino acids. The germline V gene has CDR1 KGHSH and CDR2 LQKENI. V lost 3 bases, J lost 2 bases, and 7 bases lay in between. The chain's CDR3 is CASSPRGQETQYF. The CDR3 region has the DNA TGTGCCAGCTCACCGAGGGGGCAAGAGACCCAGTACTTC.

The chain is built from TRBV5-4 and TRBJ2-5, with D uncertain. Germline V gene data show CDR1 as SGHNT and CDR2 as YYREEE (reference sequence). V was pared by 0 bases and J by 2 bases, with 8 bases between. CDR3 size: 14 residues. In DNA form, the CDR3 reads TGTGCCAGCAGCTTGGGGGCCTTTCAAGAGACCCAGTACTTC. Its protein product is CASSLGAFQETQYF. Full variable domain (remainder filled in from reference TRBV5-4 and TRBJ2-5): ETGVTQSPTHLIKTRGQQVTLRCSSQSGHNTVSWYQQALGQGPQFIFQYYREEENGRGNFPPRFSGLQFPNYSSELNVNALELDDSALYLCASSLGAFQETQYFGPGTRLLVL.

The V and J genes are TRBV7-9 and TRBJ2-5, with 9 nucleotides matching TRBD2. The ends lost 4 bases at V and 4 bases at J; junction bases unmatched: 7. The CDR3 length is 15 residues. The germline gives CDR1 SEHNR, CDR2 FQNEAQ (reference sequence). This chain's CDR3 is CASSSTSGGGETQYF. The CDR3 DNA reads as TGTGCCAGCAGCTCGACTAGCGGAGGGGGAGAGACCCAGTACTTC.

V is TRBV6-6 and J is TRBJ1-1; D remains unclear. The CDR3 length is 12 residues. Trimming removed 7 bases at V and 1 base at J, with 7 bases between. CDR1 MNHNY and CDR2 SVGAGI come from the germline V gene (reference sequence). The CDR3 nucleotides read TGTGCCAGCACGCAGCGGAACACTGAAGCTTTCTTT. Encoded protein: CASTQRNTEAFF.

This chain's CDR3 is CASRPGLAGGPVSNEQFF. For the CDR3, the DNA is TGTGCCAGCAGACCGGGACTAGCGGGAGGGCCGGTTTCCAATGAGCAGTTCTTC. This rearrangement joins TRBV25-1 to TRBJ2-1; 16 nucleotides agree with TRBD2. The germline CDR1 and CDR2 sequences are MGHDK and SYGVNS. The CDR3 has 18 residues. V shed 6 bases and J 6 bases; nucleotides not matched to a gene: 11.

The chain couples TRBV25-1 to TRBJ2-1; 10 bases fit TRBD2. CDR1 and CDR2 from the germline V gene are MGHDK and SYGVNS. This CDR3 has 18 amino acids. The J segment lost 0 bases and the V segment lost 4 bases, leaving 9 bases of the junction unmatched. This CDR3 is CASSGAGGMKSSYNEQFF. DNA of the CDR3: TGTGCCAGCAGTGGAGCGGGAGGGATGAAAAGCTCCTACAATGAGCAGTTCTTC.

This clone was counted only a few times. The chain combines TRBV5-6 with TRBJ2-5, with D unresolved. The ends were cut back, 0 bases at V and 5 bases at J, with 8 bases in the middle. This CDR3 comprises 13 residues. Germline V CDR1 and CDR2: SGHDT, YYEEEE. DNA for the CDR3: TGTGCCAGCAGCTTGGCGGGTGGGGAGACCCAGTACTTC. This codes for CASSLAGGETQYF.

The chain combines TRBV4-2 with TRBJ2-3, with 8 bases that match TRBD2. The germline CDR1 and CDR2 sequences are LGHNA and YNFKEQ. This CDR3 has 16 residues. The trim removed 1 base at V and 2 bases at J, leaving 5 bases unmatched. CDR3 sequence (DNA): TGTGCCAGCAGCCAAGTTCCGGGAGGGCACACAGATACGCAGTATTTT. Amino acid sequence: CASSQVPGGHTDTQYF.

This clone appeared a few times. The CDR3 region has the DNA TGTGCCAGCAGCTTAGTGCTAGCGGGAGGGACCGGGGAGCTGTTTTTT. Its protein product is CASSLVLAGGTGELFF. The chain has TRBV7-2 and TRBJ2-2; 12 bases match TRBD2. CDR3 length: 16 amino acids. Unmatched junction bases numbered 2, after V lost 1 base and J lost 5 bases. Germline loops: CDR1 SGHTA, CDR2 FQGNSA.

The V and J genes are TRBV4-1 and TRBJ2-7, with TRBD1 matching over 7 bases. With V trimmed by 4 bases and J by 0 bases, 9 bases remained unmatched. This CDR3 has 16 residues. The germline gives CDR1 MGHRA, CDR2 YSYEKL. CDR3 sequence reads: CASSPWTGRLSYEQYF. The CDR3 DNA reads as TGCGCCAGCAGCCCCTGGACAGGCAGGCTCTCCTACGAGCAGTACTTC.

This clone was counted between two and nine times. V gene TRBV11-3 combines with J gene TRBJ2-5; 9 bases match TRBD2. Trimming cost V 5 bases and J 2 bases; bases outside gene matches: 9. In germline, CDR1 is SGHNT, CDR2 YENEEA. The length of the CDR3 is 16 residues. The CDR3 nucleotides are TGTGCCAGCAGCGGAATCTTACTAGCGGGTCAAGAGACCCAGTACTTC. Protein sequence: CASSGILLAGQETQYF.

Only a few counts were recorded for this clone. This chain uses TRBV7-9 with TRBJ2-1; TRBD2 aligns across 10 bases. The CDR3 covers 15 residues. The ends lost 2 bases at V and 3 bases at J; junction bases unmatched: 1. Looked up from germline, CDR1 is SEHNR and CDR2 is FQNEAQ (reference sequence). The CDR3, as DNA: TGTGCCAGCAGCTTAAGCGGGGGGGTCTACAATGAGCAGTTCTTC. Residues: CASSLSGGVYNEQFF.

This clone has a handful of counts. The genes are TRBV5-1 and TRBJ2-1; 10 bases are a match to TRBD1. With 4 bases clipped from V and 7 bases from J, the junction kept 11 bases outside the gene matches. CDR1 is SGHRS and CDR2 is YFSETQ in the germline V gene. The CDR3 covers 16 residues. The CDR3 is CASSRPSRGQGNEQFF. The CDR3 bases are TGCGCCAGCAGCCGCCCCTCGAGGGGACAGGGGAATGAGCAGTTCTTC. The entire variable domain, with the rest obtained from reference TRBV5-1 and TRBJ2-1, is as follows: KAGVTQTPRYLIKTRGQQVTLSCSPISGHRSVSWYQQTPGQGLQFLFEYFSETQRNKGNFPGRFSGRQFSNSRSEMNVSTLELGDSALYLCASSRPSRGQGNEQFFGPGTRLTVL.

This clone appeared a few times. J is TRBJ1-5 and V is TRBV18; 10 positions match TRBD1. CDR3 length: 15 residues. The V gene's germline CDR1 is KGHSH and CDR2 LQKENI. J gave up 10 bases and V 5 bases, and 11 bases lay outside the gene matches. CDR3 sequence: CASSTSGTGVVPQHF. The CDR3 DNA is TGTGCCAGCTCAACCTCCGGGACAGGGGTTGTACCCCAGCATTTT.

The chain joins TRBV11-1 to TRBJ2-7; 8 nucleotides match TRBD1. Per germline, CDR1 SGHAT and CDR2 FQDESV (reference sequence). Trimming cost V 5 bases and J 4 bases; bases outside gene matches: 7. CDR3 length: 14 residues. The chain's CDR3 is CASSPRTGSYEQYF. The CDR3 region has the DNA TGTGCCAGCAGCCCCCGGACAGGGTCATACGAGCAGTACTTC.

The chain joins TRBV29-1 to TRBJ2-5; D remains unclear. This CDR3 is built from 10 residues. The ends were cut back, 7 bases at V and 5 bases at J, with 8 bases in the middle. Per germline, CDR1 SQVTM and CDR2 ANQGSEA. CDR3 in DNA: TGCAGCGGTGGTCGGGAGACCCAGTACTTC. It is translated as CSGGRETQYF. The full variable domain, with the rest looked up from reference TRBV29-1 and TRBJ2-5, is SAVISQKPSRDICQRGTSLTIQCQVDSQVTMMFWYRQQPGQSLTLIATANQGSEATYESGFVIDKFPISRPNLTFSTLTVSNMSPEDSSIYLCSGGRETQYFGPGTRLLVL.

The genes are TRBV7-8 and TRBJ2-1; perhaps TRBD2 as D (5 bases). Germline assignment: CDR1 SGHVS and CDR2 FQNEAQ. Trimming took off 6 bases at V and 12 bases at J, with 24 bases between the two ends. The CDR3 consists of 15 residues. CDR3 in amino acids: CASRPSRLGSRGQFF. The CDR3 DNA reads TGTGCCAGCAGACCCTCGCGGCTAGGCAGCCGGGGGCAGTTCTTC.

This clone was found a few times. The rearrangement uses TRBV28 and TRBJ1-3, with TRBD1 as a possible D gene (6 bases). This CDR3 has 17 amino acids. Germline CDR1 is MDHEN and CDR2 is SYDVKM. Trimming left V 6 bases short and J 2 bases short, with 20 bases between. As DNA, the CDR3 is TGTGCCAGCAGGCCCCCCGGGACAACAAGCGCTGGAAACACCATATATTTT. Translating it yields CASRPPGTTSAGNTIYF.

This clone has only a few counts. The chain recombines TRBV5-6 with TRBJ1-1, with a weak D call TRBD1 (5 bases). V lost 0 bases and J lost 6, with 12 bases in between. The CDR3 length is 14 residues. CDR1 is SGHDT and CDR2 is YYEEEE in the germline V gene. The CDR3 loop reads CASSLGQIGAEAFF. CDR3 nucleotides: TGTGCCAGCAGCTTGGGACAGATCGGCGCTGAAGCTTTCTTT.

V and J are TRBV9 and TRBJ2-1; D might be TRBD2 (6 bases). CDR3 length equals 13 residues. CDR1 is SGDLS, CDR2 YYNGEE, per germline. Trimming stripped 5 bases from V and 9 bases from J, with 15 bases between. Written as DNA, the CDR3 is TGTGCCAGCAGTGGGGGGAGTACTGGTGAGCAGTTCTTC. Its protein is CASSGGSTGEQFF.

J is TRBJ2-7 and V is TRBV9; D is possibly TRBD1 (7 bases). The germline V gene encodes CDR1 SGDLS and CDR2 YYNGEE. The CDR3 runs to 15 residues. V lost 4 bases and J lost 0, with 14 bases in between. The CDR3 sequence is CASSPRDSLSYEQYF. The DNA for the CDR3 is TGTGCCAGCAGCCCGCGGGACAGTCTCTCCTACGAGCAGTACTTC.